This T cell receptor beta chain was documented in a study of T-cell memory formation after mild COVID-19. For the study at large: Clusters were largely donor specific.

Germline loops: CDR1 SGHRS, CDR2 YFSETQ. The CDR3 is 14 residues long. Trimming removed 0 bases at V and 8 bases at J, with 9 bases between. TCRdb redid the calling of the 5' RACE reads with MiXCR, one entry per CDR3 protein. The table shows 260,000 or so distinct CDR3 sequences, with approximately 15% occurring only once. The material sequenced was PBMCs or a T cell subset sorted from them (not recorded which). The chain recombines TRBV5-1 with TRBJ1-6, with D perhaps TRBD1 (5 bases). This TCR was sampled from a man between 18 and 35 years old who had mild COVID-19 (a few samples of this study predate the infection). Cell type and time point are not known. CDR3 protein: CASSLEGVDSPLHF. As DNA, the CDR3 is TGCGCCAGCAGCTTGGAAGGGGTTGATTCACCCCTCCACTTT. The full variable domain, rest sourced from reference TRBV5-1 and TRBJ1-6, is KAGVTQTPRYLIKTRGQQVTLSCSPISGHRSVSWYQQTPGQGLQFLFEYFSETQRNKGNFPGRFSGRQFSNSRSEMNVSTLELGDSALYLCASSLEGVDSPLHFGNGTRLTVT.